The 9 T cell receptor beta chains reported below all come from one sample, sequenced in a study of T cells in Graves' hyperthyroidism and ophthalmopathy. There were TCR beta CDR3 regions amplified from RNA transcripts. During a first-round RT-PCR of the TCR CDR3, the HTBI primer set was used. TCRdb processed the multiplex PCR reads anew with MiXCR; each CDR3 protein has one entry. The table shows around 340,000 distinct CDR3 sequences, with about 15% occurring only once. Material: blood. These receptors were taken from a woman in her twenties or thirties with Graves' hyperthyroidism.

V is TRBV6-9 and J is TRBJ2-7, with D perhaps TRBD1 (6 bases). V shed 6 bases and J shed 2 bases, with 20 bases lying between them. The CDR3 loop spans 16 amino acids. Germline V gene lookup returns CDR1 MNHGY and CDR2 SVAAGI. DNA of the CDR3: TGTGCCAGCAGCTACGCAGACAGGTTATCGCCCTACGAGCAGTACTTC. Amino acids: CASSYADRLSPYEQYF.

The chain combines TRBV27 with TRBJ1-2, with D unresolved. Trimming shortened V by 4 bases and J by 7 bases, and 10 bases separated the two germline ends. The germline gives CDR1 MNHEY, CDR2 SMNVEV (reference sequence). The CDR3 is 12 residues long. This CDR3 is CASSSLASGYTF. The CDR3 nucleotides read TGTGCCAGCAGTTCCCTGGCGTCTGGCTACACCTTC.

This chain links TRBV4-2 with TRBJ2-5, with 12 bases lining up with TRBD2. The length of the CDR3 is 19 residues. V dropped 0 bases and J dropped 5; count of bases not matched to a gene: 13. Per germline, CDR1 LGHNA and CDR2 YNFKEQ. The CDR3 protein is CASSQDVLASGRARETQYF. In DNA, the CDR3 is TGTGCCAGCAGCCAAGACGTACTGGCTAGCGGGAGGGCCCGGGAGACCCAGTACTTC.

V and J are TRBV6-1 and TRBJ1-6; perhaps TRBD1 as D (5 bases). The V gene lost 1 base and the J gene lost 9 bases, with 7 bases spanning the gap. Germline V gene lookup returns CDR1 MNHNS and CDR2 SASEGT. The CDR3 totals 13 residues. CDR3 loop: CASSEGQGSPLHF. In DNA, the CDR3 is TGTGCCAGCAGTGAAGGCCAGGGTTCACCCCTCCACTTT.

This clonotype appeared a few times. The chain recombines TRBV3-1 with TRBJ1-3, with TRBD1 matching 10 bases. The junction had 6 bases not matched to a gene; V was cut back by 2 bases and J by 8 bases. The CDR3 runs to 15 residues. Germline CDR1 LGHDT, CDR2 YNNKEL (reference sequence). The CDR3 DNA reads as TGTGCCAGCAGCCAACCCGGGACAGGGGTTTACACCATATATTTT. Protein sequence: CASSQPGTGVYTIYF.

This clonotype was counted only a few times. The rearrangement uses TRBV18 and TRBJ2-1; 9 bases fit TRBD2. Germline values: CDR1 KGHSH, CDR2 LQKENI. This CDR3 region has 15 residues. V trimming: 6 bases; J trimming: 8 bases; junction bases outside the gene matches: 11. DNA for the CDR3: TGTGCCAGCTCTCGGAGCGGGGGGCTTATCGATGAGCAGTTCTTC. This gives the protein CASSRSGGLIDEQFF.

This clonotype was counted between two and nine times. Written as DNA, the CDR3 is TGCGCCAGCAGCCAACCTACTAGCGGGAGGAGTTATGAGCAGTTCTTC. This sequence encodes CASSQPTSGRSYEQFF. The rearrangement uses TRBV4-1 and TRBJ2-1, with TRBD2 matching over 12 bases. The J segment lost 8 bases and the V segment lost 2 bases, leaving 7 bases of the junction unmatched. In germline, CDR1 is MGHRA, CDR2 YSYEKL. The CDR3 is 16 amino acids.

This clonotype was counted only a few times. The rearrangement uses TRBV20-1 and TRBJ2-1, with 7 bases fitting TRBD2. V lost 6 bases, J lost 2 bases, and 7 bases stayed unmatched. Per the germline V gene, CDR1 is DFQATT and CDR2 is SNEGSKA (reference sequence). The CDR3 runs 14 residues. CDR3: CSATSGGAYNEQFF. CDR3 in DNA: TGCAGTGCCACGAGTGGGGGGGCCTACAATGAGCAGTTCTTC.

This clonotype was seen repeatedly, ten times or more. The chain links TRBV6-1 to TRBJ1-4; D is unclear. Germline-derived CDR1 and CDR2 are MNHNS and SASEGT. V lost 7 bases and J lost 0, with 3 bases in between. The length of the CDR3 is 12 residues. The chain's CDR3 is CASTATNEKLFF. The CDR3 nucleotides are TGTGCCAGCACAGCAACTAATGAAAAACTGTTTTTT.